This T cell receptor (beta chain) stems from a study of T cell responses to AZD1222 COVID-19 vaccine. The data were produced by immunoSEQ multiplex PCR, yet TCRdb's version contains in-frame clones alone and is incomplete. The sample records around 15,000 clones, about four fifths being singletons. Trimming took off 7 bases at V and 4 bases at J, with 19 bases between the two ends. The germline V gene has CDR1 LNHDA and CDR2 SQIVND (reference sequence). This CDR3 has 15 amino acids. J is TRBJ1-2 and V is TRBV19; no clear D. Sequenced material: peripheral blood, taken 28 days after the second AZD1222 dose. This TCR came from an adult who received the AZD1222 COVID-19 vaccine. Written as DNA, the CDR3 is TGTGCCAGTACAGCACCGGACCGACCCTTCTATGGCTACACCTTC. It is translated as CASTAPDRPFYGYTF.